Each of the 15 T cell receptor beta chains below was sequenced from the same sample in a study of chemoradiotherapy in HPV16-positive cancers. Only in-frame clones appear in the TCRdb table, and some are missing; sequencing was by immunoSEQ multiplex PCR. The sample holds some 5,700 clones, 65% to 75% seen once. Source: tumor tissue, taken from a patient who underwent chemoradiotherapy. The receptors were sampled from a human donor with HPV-associated anogenital cancer.

This clone is hyperexpanded. V usage is TRBV6-1 and J usage is TRBJ2-1, with D unclear. This CDR3 is built from 13 residues. The germline V gene encodes CDR1 MNHNS and CDR2 SASEGT. Between the trimmed V and J ends, which lost 1 base and 3 bases, there was a span of 4 bases. CDR3 protein: CASSEDNYNEQFF. The CDR3 DNA sequence: TGTGCCAGCAGTGAAGACAACTACAATGAGCAGTTCTTC.

The rearrangement joins TRBV7-4 to TRBJ2-2; D is uncertain. Germline V CDR1 and CDR2: SGHVT, SQSDAQ. The CDR3 runs 14 residues. Trimming left V 3 bases short and J 0 bases short, with 5 bases between. The CDR3 DNA is TGTGCCAGCAGCTTGTATACGAACACCGGGGAGCTGTTTTTT. Amino acid sequence: CASSLYTNTGELFF.

The rearrangement joins TRBV6-1 to TRBJ2-5, with D possibly matching TRBD1 (6 bases). Trimming removed 6 bases at V and 5 bases at J, with 16 bases between. This CDR3 comprises 14 residues. In germline, CDR1 is MNHNS, CDR2 SASEGT. CDR3 amino acids: CASRATGYDETQYF. Here the CDR3 DNA reads TGTGCCAGCAGGGCCACAGGGTACGATGAGACCCAGTACTTC.

CDR3 amino acids: CASSLVITGNTEAFF. Written as DNA, the CDR3 is TGTGCCAGCAGCTTAGTAATAACGGGGAACACTGAAGCTTTCTTT. The rearrangement links TRBV7-9 to TRBJ1-1, with no clear D. The germline V gene has CDR1 SEHNR and CDR2 FQNEAQ (reference sequence). CDR3 length equals 15 residues. V lost 1 base to trimming and J lost 1 base, with 10 bases between them.

The CDR3 here is CASSYSPNQPQHF. CDR3 in DNA: TGTGCCAGCAGTTACTCCCCTAATCAGCCCCAGCATTTT. The gene calls are TRBV6-5 and TRBJ1-5; D is ambiguous. The CDR3 spans 13 residues. V lost 0 bases, J lost 4 bases, and 4 bases lay in between. Germline loops: CDR1 MNHEY, CDR2 SVGAGI.

The chain uses TRBV11-2 and TRBJ2-1; 8 bases map to TRBD2. With 5 bases clipped from V and 2 bases from J, the junction kept 8 bases outside the gene matches. The CDR3 contains 16 residues. Germline V gives CDR1 SGHAT, CDR2 FQNNGV. Here the CDR3 reads CASSARAGGAYNEQFF. The CDR3 nucleotides read TGTGCCAGCAGCGCTCGGGCCGGGGGGGCCTACAATGAGCAGTTCTTC.

V gene TRBV7-8 combines with J gene TRBJ2-2, with TRBD1 matching 10 bases. Germline CDR1 is SGHVS and CDR2 is FQNEAQ. V lost 2 bases, J lost 6 bases, and 9 bases stayed unmatched. The CDR3 extends over 17 amino acids. CDR3 sequence: CASSLRLRTGGAGELFF. DNA for the CDR3: TGTGCCAGCAGCTTACGTCTTCGGACAGGGGGGGCCGGGGAGCTGTTTTTT.

CDR3 protein: CASSSGWPGIYNEQFF. CDR3 nucleotide sequence: TGTGCCAGCAGCTCGGGGTGGCCAGGGATCTACAATGAGCAGTTCTTC. The chain joins TRBV21-1 to TRBJ2-1. TRBV21-1 is a pseudogene. The CDR3 spans 16 residues.

This rearrangement joins TRBV5-1 to TRBJ1-1; 9 positions match TRBD1. The V gene end was trimmed by 5 bases and the J gene end by 4 bases; junction bases not matched to a gene: 6. The germline gives CDR1 SGHRS, CDR2 YFSETQ. The CDR3 spans 14 residues. CDR3: CASRRTGESTEAFF. DNA for the CDR3: TGCGCCAGCAGGAGGACAGGGGAAAGCACTGAAGCTTTCTTT.

The sample holds a few counts of this clone. This sequence joins TRBV27 and TRBJ1-2; tentative D call: TRBD1 (6 bases). Trimming took off 4 bases at V and 2 bases at J, with 14 bases between the two ends. Germline lookup yields CDR1 MNHEY and CDR2 SMNVEV (reference sequence). The CDR3 consists of 15 residues. In DNA, the CDR3 is TGTGCCAGCAGTTCCCCGGGAGGGGGAAACTATGGCTACACCTTC. It encodes CASSSPGGGNYGYTF.

This chain uses TRBV19 with TRBJ2-5; 10 bases are a match to TRBD1. V trimming: 10 bases; J trimming: 5 bases; junction bases outside the gene matches: 7. This CDR3 is 13 amino acids long. Germline CDR1 is LNHDA and CDR2 is SQIVND (reference sequence). The CDR3 bases are TGTGCCACCCGACGACAGGGGGCGGAGACCCAGTACTTC. This sequence encodes CATRRQGAETQYF. The entire variable domain, with the rest obtained from reference TRBV19 and TRBJ2-5, is as follows: DGGITQSPKYLFRKEGQNVTLSCEQNLNHDAMYWYRQDPGQGLRLIYYSQIVNDFQKGDIAEGYSVSREKKESFPLTVTSAQKNPTAFYLCATRRQGAETQYFGPGTRLLVL.

This clone was seen a few times. Germline and junction disagree at one end, which may indicate a read error. The chain links TRBV7-7 to TRBJ2-1, with D perhaps TRBD1 (5 bases). The V gene's germline CDR1 is SSHAT and CDR2 FNYEAQ (reference sequence). The CDR3 consists of 13 residues. In nucleotides, the CDR3 is TGTGCTAGCAGCTTTGGGGCGGACAATGAGCAGTTCTTC. It is translated as CASSFGADNEQFF.

The chain carries TRBV7-9 and TRBJ2-5; 8 nucleotides agree with TRBD2. The CDR3 runs to 15 residues. Trimming cost V 3 bases and J 7 bases; bases outside gene matches: 10. Germline V gene lookup returns CDR1 SEHNR and CDR2 FQNEAQ (reference sequence). CDR3 sequence: CASSFSGAPGATQYF. The CDR3 DNA reads TGTGCCAGCAGCTTTAGCGGGGCGCCAGGAGCGACCCAGTACTTC.

This chain uses TRBV14 with TRBJ2-1; D not resolved. The V gene lost 4 bases and the J gene lost 0 bases, with 7 bases spanning the gap. Germline V gene sequence: CDR1 SGHDN, CDR2 FVKESK. The CDR3 consists of 14 residues. CDR3 DNA sequence: TGTGCCAGCAGCCTCTCGAGCTCCTACAATGAGCAGTTCTTC. This gives the protein CASSLSSSYNEQFF.

This chain joins TRBV18 and TRBJ2-4; 7 bases map to TRBD1. The CDR3 totals 17 residues. Germline loops: CDR1 KGHSH, CDR2 LQKENI. The junction had 14 bases not matched to a gene; V was cut back by 2 bases and J by 7 bases. CDR3 DNA sequence: TGTGCCAGCTCACCAGAAAAGGGGGCTCTGACGGAGAACATTCAGTACTTC. The encoded protein is CASSPEKGALTENIQYF.